These T cell receptor beta chains were read from a single sample in a study of blood T cells in healthy people across ages. Each CDR3 protein is one row after TCRdb ran MiXCR on the 5' RACE reads. The table lists approximately 800,000 distinct CDR3 sequences, about 59% of them singletons. Specimen: blood. The origin of the receptors is a man aged 25-45 years in good health. Each CDR3 is given with its conserved first and last residue. A D gene is named only where the DNA matches it firmly. Where a row states a size, it is once, few, many or the class of an expanded clone; other rows omit it.

TRBJ2-7,NA,TRBD2,TRBV7-2,TGTGCCAGCAGCCTGCTGACTAGCGGTCCACTCTACGAGCAGTACTTC,CASSLLTSGPLYEQYF
TRBJ2-7,NA,TRBD1,TRBV2,TGTGCCAGCAGTGAAATGGACAGGGCATTCTACGAGCAGTACTTC,CASSEMDRAFYEQYF
TRBJ2-7,NA,NA,TRBV27,TGTGCCAGCAGTTTATCAGGGGCACGCGAGCAGTACTTC,CASSLSGAREQYF
TRBJ2-3,NA,NA,TRBV11-2,TGTGCCAGCAGCAAACAGGGTCAATGGACAGATACGCAGTATTTT,CASSKQGQWTDTQYF
TRBJ1-1,NA,NA,TRBV14,TGTGCCAGCAGCCCCCTGCGAACGAACACTGAAGCTTTCTTT,CASSPLRTNTEAFF
TRBJ1-5,few,NA,TRBV6-6,TGTGCCAGCAGTTATACCAAGCCCCAGCATTTT,CASSYTKPQHF
TRBJ2-1,NA,NA,TRBV5-1,TGCGCCAGCAGCTTGCGAAGTCAGGGCGGGACCTACAATGAGCAGTTCTTC,CASSLRSQGGTYNEQFF
TRBJ1-2,NA,NA,TRBV18,TGTGCCAGCTCACCACGATCAGGGGAGGGCTACACCTTC,CASSPRSGEGYTF
TRBJ1-5,few,NA,TRBV7-9,TGTGCCAGCACCCCCGGGCAGGGCGATAGCAATCAGCCCCAGCATTTT,CASTPGQGDSNQPQHF
TRBJ2-7,NA,TRBD1,TRBV28,TGTGCCAGCAGTTTAACGGGGACAGCCCTAAGGTACGAGCAGTACTTC,CASSLTGTALRYEQYF
TRBJ2-7,NA,TRBD1,TRBV5-1,TGCGCCAGCAGCTGGGCCCTGACAGGGGACTCCTACGAGCAGTACTTC,CASSWALTGDSYEQYF
TRBJ2-4,NA,TRBD1,TRBV12-3/TRBV12-4,TGTGCCAGCAGTTCGGGACAGGGGGGTGCCATTCAGTACTTC,CASSSGQGGAIQYF
TRBJ2-7,NA,NA,TRBV6-5,TGTGCCAGCAGTTACGGAGGAACCTCCTACGAGCAGTACTTC,CASSYGGTSYEQYF
TRBJ2-5,NA,NA,TRBV19,TGTGCCAGTAGCCTCAACGGGGGACAGCAAGAGACCCAGTACTTC,CASSLNGGQQETQYF
TRBJ1-2,many,NA,TRBV7-9,TGTGCCAGCAGCGTAGCCCAGGGCTATGGCTACACCTTC,CASSVAQGYGYTF
TRBJ1-4,NA,NA,TRBV5-1,TGCGCCAGCAGCTTGGGGACTGTTGAGGAAAAACTGTTTTTT,CASSLGTVEEKLFF
TRBJ1-4,few,NA,TRBV20-1,TGCAGTGCTGGGGAGGGGGAAAAACTGTTTTTT,CSAGEGEKLFF
TRBJ2-1,NA,TRBD1,TRBV4-2,TGTGCCAGCAGCCAAGGGGACAGGGGGATTTCGGAGCAGTTCTTC,CASSQGDRGISEQFF
TRBJ2-5,few,NA,TRBV7-8,TGTGCCAGCAGCTCCACCAGGGGCGCAGAGACCCAGTACTTC,CASSSTRGAETQYF
TRBJ1-4,NA,NA,TRBV14,TGTGCCAGCAGCCAAGAGGAGGGGGGTAATGAAAAACTGTTTTTT,CASSQEEGGNEKLFF
TRBJ2-7,NA,TRBD2,TRBV9,TGTGCCAGCAGCGTAGGCGGGGGGGGCTACCATGAGCAGTACTTC,CASSVGGGGYHEQYF
TRBJ1-2,NA,NA,TRBV27,TGTGCCAGCAGTTTCCCGACAGGTTATGGCTACACCTTC,CASSFPTGYGYTF
TRBJ1-4,NA,NA,TRBV25-1,TGTGCCAGCAGTGAATATGACGAAACCGCAACTAATGAAAAACTGTTTTTT,CASSEYDETATNEKLFF
TRBJ2-5,NA,NA,TRBV3-1,TGTGCCAGCAGAACGACAGGACGTGCCCAAGAGACCCAGTACTTC,CASRTTGRAQETQYF
TRBJ1-4,NA,TRBD1,TRBV6-6,TGTGCCAGCAGTCCTAGACAGGGGCCAGCAACTAATGAAAAACTGTTTTTT,CASSPRQGPATNEKLFF
TRBJ1-4,NA,NA,TRBV7-6,TGTGCCAGCAGCCGGGCGATGACTAATGAAAAACTGTTTTTT,CASSRAMTNEKLFF
TRBJ2-5,NA,TRBD2,TRBV6-1,TGTGACAGCCTCCGAGGGGCTAGCGGTGAGACCCAGTACTTC,CDSLRGASGETQYF
TRBJ2-7,NA,NA,TRBV7-9,TGTGCCAGCAGCCTATGGGGCGAAGAGCAGTACTTC,CASSLWGEEQYF
TRBJ2-5,NA,TRBD1,TRBV7-9,TGTGCCAGCAGCTCCCCGTCGCGTTGGGACAGAGCAAAGGAGGAGACCCAGTACTTC,CASSSPSRWDRAKEETQYF
TRBJ2-3,NA,NA,TRBV4-3,TGCGCCAGCAGCCAAGTTAGTTCCCCGTCCGGCCAGATTGAAACAGATACGCAGTATTTT,CASSQVSSPSGQIETDTQYF
TRBJ2-1,NA,TRBD1,TRBV18,TGTGCCAGCTCACCTCAACGGGACAGTTACAATGAGCAGTTCTTC,CASSPQRDSYNEQFF
TRBJ2-5,NA,TRBD2,TRBV12-3/TRBV12-4,TGTGCCAGTAGTTCCGGACTAGCGGGGACCTATAGGGAGACCCAGTACTTC,CASSSGLAGTYRETQYF
TRBJ2-5,few,TRBD2,TRBV20-1,TGCAGTGCTAGGGCTAGCGGGGTAAAAAAGACCCAGTACTTC,CSARASGVKKTQYF
TRBJ1-1,many,NA,TRBV30,TGTGCCTGGACCCCGCATGACACTGAAGCTTTCTTT,CAWTPHDTEAFF
TRBJ2-3,many,TRBD2,TRBV9,TGTGCCAGCAGCGTACTAGCGGGGGGGGCTAGCACAGATACGCAGTATTTT,CASSVLAGGASTDTQYF
TRBJ1-2,NA,NA,TRBV4-3,TGCGCCAGCAGCCAAGCTGGGACAAATAACTATGGCTACACCTTC,CASSQAGTNNYGYTF
TRBJ2-3,NA,NA,TRBV4-2,TGTGCCAGCAGCCAGATACCAGGTGAAACCACAGATACGCAGTATTTT,CASSQIPGETTDTQYF
TRBJ2-7,NA,NA,TRBV7-2,TGTGCCAGCAGCCCCCGTAACGGTTACGAGCAGTACTTC,CASSPRNGYEQYF
TRBJ2-1,NA,TRBD2,TRBV4-3,TGCGCCAGCAGCCAAGGGACCGGGACTAGCGGGGGGAGCTCCTACAATGGGCAGTTCTTC,CASSQGTGTSGGSSYNGQFF
TRBJ2-3,NA,NA,TRBV29-1,TGCAGCGTTGAAGAGGGGTTCGCAGATACGCAGTATTTT,CSVEEGFADTQYF
TRBJ1-6,few,NA,TRBV7-2,TGTGCCAGCAGCTTAGGGGAAAGCTCCTATAATTCACCCCTCCACTTT,CASSLGESSYNSPLHF
TRBJ2-7,NA,NA,TRBV10-3,TGTGCCATCAGTCCCGGACGGGGCGAGCGCTACGAGCAGTACTTC,CAISPGRGERYEQYF
TRBJ2-1,NA,NA,TRBV3-1,TGTGCCAGCAGCGTCCGCGGTCTAGAGCAGTTCTTC,CASSVRGLEQFF
TRBJ2-7,once,TRBD2,TRBV4-2,TGTGCCAGCAGCCAAGGACTAGCGGGCAATCCCTACGAGCAGTACTTC,CASSQGLAGNPYEQYF
TRBJ2-1,NA,TRBD2,TRBV28,TGTGCCAGCAGTCTTGACATAACTAGCGGGGGGCCGGATGAGCAGTTCTTC,CASSLDITSGGPDEQFF
TRBJ2-5,few,NA,TRBV10-3,TGTGCCATCAGTGCCAACAGGGAGGAAAGACAAGAGACCCAGTACTTC,CAISANREERQETQYF
TRBJ1-6,NA,NA,TRBV6-6,TGTGCCAGCAGTTACGCGCAGGGTGAGAATTCACCCCTCCACTTT,CASSYAQGENSPLHF
TRBJ2-1,NA,NA,TRBV12-3/TRBV12-4,TGTGCCAGCAGTATACTAGCACATGAGCAGTTCTTC,CASSILAHEQFF
TRBJ2-5,once,TRBD1,TRBV24-1,TGTGCCACCAGTGACCCATGGACAGGGAAAGGAGAAGAGACCCAGTACTTC,CATSDPWTGKGEETQYF
TRBJ2-6,NA,NA,TRBV5-8,TGTGCCAGCAGCTTCTCCTCGCAGGGACGCGCTGGGGCCAACGTCCTGACTTTC,CASSFSSQGRAGANVLTF
TRBJ2-2,NA,NA,TRBV30,TGTGCCTGGGGGGCACTTCGCACCGGGGAGCTGTTTTTT,CAWGALRTGELFF
TRBJ1-2,once,NA,TRBV30,TGTGCCTGGGGGCCATCAGGTGGCTACACCTTC,CAWGPSGGYTF
TRBJ2-2,NA,TRBD2,TRBV29-1,TGCAGCGTTGCCGGGGGGGCGAACACCGGGGAGCTGTTTTTT,CSVAGGANTGELFF
TRBJ2-3,NA,TRBD2,TRBV6-1,TGTGCCAGCACCAAACTAGCGGGGGGCCGATCTAGCACAGATACGCAGTATTTT,CASTKLAGGRSSTDTQYF
TRBJ2-7,once,TRBD1,TRBV29-1,TGCAGCGTTCGAGGGCCGGGACAGATATCCTACGAGCAGTACTTC,CSVRGPGQISYEQYF
TRBJ2-4,few,TRBD1,TRBV3-1,TGTGCCAGCAGCCAAGGGCGGACAGGGGGCGATCGGCAGTACTTC,CASSQGRTGGDRQYF
TRBJ2-3,NA,NA,TRBV12-3/TRBV12-4,TGTGCCAGCAGTTTTTTGCGGGATACAGATACGCAGTATTTT,CASSFLRDTDTQYF
TRBJ2-1,NA,NA,TRBV4-3,TGCGCCAGCAGCCAAGAAGGCGGGACCGCGCAGTTCTTC,CASSQEGGTAQFF
TRBJ2-3,NA,TRBD2,TRBV12-3/TRBV12-4,TGTGCCAGCAGTTTTGTCCCACGGACTAGCGGGGACACAGATACGCAGTATTTT,CASSFVPRTSGDTDTQYF